These 10 T cell receptor beta chains were all obtained from the same sample, sequenced in a study of lymphopenia after photon versus proton radiotherapy (dated by TCRdb to the late 2010s). Libraries were prepared through the immunoSEQ multiplex PCR assay. Held by TCRdb, this immuneACCESS table contains in-frame sequences only and omits some clones. Under half of the omission traces to an unresolved V gene where checked; the cause of the rest is unknown. In all, the sample holds 20,000 or so clones, and around 90% of those were seen once. The top ten clones comprise less than 9.5% of the sample. Source: peripheral blood, taken from a patient treated with proton-based radiotherapy. These TCRs come from a woman in her 70s with pancreatic cancer. Some clones in this sample may be carry-over from other donors' samples.

The chain carries TRBV5-1 and TRBJ2-5, with D tentatively TRBD1 (7 bases). The CDR3 length is 15 residues. Trimming removed 6 bases at V and 2 bases at J, with 17 bases between. Looked up from germline, CDR1 is SGHRS and CDR2 is YFSETQ. CDR3 sequence reads: CASTLWTGGQETQYF. In DNA form, the CDR3 reads TGCGCCAGCACCCTCTGGACAGGAGGGCAAGAGACCCAGTACTTC.

This sequence joins TRBV7-9 and TRBJ2-1, with 11 bases aligning to TRBD2. The CDR3 covers 16 residues. The ends lost 3 bases at V and 5 bases at J; junction bases unmatched: 6. From germline, CDR1 is SEHNR and CDR2 FQNEAQ (reference sequence). CDR3 residues: CASSFGTSGGDNEQFF. DNA for the CDR3: TGTGCCAGCAGCTTCGGGACTAGCGGAGGGGACAATGAGCAGTTCTTC.

This chain links TRBV19 with TRBJ1-2; D ambiguous. CDR3 size: 13 residues. Germline V lookup: CDR1 LNHDA, CDR2 SQIVND (reference sequence). V was pared by 5 bases and J by 4 bases, with 11 bases between. Written as DNA, the CDR3 is TGTGCCAGTAGTCGTGGGATCAGCTATGGCTACACCTTC. Residues: CASSRGISYGYTF.

This clone was found once. The chain links TRBV11-3 to TRBJ2-1; 11 bases map to TRBD2. Germline CDR1 SGHNT, CDR2 YENEEA. The CDR3 covers 15 residues. V shed 5 bases and J 4 bases; nucleotides not matched to a gene: 4. CDR3 DNA: TGTGCCAGCAGCCTGGGGACTAGCGGTTACAATGAGCAGTTCTTC. Its protein product is CASSLGTSGYNEQFF.

V usage is TRBV6-1 and J usage is TRBJ1-2, with 9 positions matching TRBD1. Germline V gene lookup returns CDR1 MNHNS and CDR2 SASEGT. The CDR3 totals 16 residues. V lost 1 base, J lost 8 bases, and 11 bases stayed unmatched. This CDR3 reads CASSEGDRDRVGGYTF. The DNA of the CDR3 is TGTGCCAGCAGTGAAGGAGATCGGGACAGGGTAGGCGGCTACACCTTC.

In its sample, this clone was seen once. The genes are TRBV4-1 and TRBJ2-2; no clear D. CDR1 and CDR2 (germline): MGHRA, YSYEKL. Trimming cost V 3 bases and J 2 bases, with 13 bases left between them. The CDR3 runs to 16 residues. The CDR3 DNA reads TGCGCCAGCAGCCATGATTACGACTCTAACACCGGGGAGCTGTTTTTT. This codes for CASSHDYDSNTGELFF.

This clone showed up just once. This chain links TRBV19 with TRBJ2-1, with TRBD2 identical over 8 bases. From germline, CDR1 is LNHDA and CDR2 SQIVND (reference sequence). This CDR3 has 16 residues. The V and J ends lost 3 bases and 2 bases, in that order; junction bases with no gene match: 6. The CDR3 here is CASSMGAGGTYNEQFF. The CDR3 nucleotides are TGTGCCAGTAGTATGGGTGCGGGGGGTACCTACAATGAGCAGTTCTTC. Based on the CDR3 plus reference TRBV19 and TRBJ2-1, the full variable domain is DGGITQSPKYLFRKEGQNVTLSCEQNLNHDAMYWYRQDPGQGLRLIYYSQIVNDFQKGDIAEGYSVSREKKESFPLTVTSAQKNPTAFYLCASSMGAGGTYNEQFFGPGTRLTVL.

V is TRBV29-1 and J is TRBJ2-2; 9 positions match TRBD1. This CDR3 is built from 14 residues. The V and J ends lost 7 bases and 0 bases, in that order; junction bases with no gene match: 3. In germline, CDR1 is SQVTM, CDR2 ANQGSEA. Here the CDR3 DNA reads TGCAGCGCCCGGACAGGGGCGAACACCGGGGAGCTGTTTTTT. This gives the protein CSARTGANTGELFF.

This chain uses TRBV30 with TRBJ2-2; D perhaps matches TRBD2 (5 bases). V shed 5 bases and J shed 2 bases, with 12 bases lying between them. The length of the CDR3 is 14 residues. CDR1 is GTSNPN and CDR2 is SVGIG in the germline V gene (reference sequence). CDR3 sequence: CAWAGLPNTGELFF. CDR3 bases: TGTGCCTGGGCAGGACTCCCTAACACCGGGGAGCTGTTTTTT.

The chain couples TRBV9 to TRBJ2-5, with 7 bases that match TRBD2. The CDR3 runs 15 residues. Per the germline V gene, CDR1 is SGDLS and CDR2 is YYNGEE. V was clipped by 3 bases and J by 2 bases; unmatched bases: 7. CDR3 region: CASSAVGLVQETQYF. The CDR3 region has the DNA TGTGCCAGCAGCGCAGTCGGACTAGTTCAAGAGACCCAGTACTTC. The full variable domain, with the rest looked up from reference TRBV9 and TRBJ2-5, is DSGVTQTPKHLITATGQRVTLRCSPRSGDLSVYWYQQSLDQGLQFLIQYYNGEERAKGNILERFSAQQFPDLHSELNLSSLELGDSALYFCASSAVGLVQETQYFGPGTRLLVL.